This is a list of T cell receptor beta chains from one sample in a study of blood T cells in healthy people across ages. TCRdb passed the 5' RACE reads through MiXCR, listing each CDR3 protein once. The repertoire holds 730,000 or so distinct CDR3 sequences, with roughly 41% as singletons. Sample: blood. All receptors come from a man of 80 years or more in good health. CDR3s include the opening cysteine and the closing phenylalanine or tryptophan. Only some rows state a clone size, as once, few, many or a class for expanded clones.

v_gene	abundance	j_gene	CDR3aa
TRBV20-1	few	TRBJ2-1	CSATQKGWDTDNEQFF
TRBV5-1	many	TRBJ1-2	CASSEKVDYGYTF
TRBV7-2	few	TRBJ2-2	CASSRPGLAGSGELFF
TRBV12-3/TRBV12-4	-	TRBJ1-2	CASSYDREYYTF
TRBV25-1	-	TRBJ2-5	CASSEHGYETQYF
TRBV6-5	many	TRBJ2-5	CASSYSLRLDREIGTQYF
TRBV15	-	TRBJ2-3	CATSRDLRAPSTDTQYF
TRBV29-1	-	TRBJ1-4	CSVEGASTNEKLFF
TRBV20-1	-	TRBJ1-5	CSARVQDSNQPQHF
TRBV20-1	-	TRBJ2-1	CSASRGDVAITTNEQFF
TRBV6-1	-	TRBJ2-1	CASSEHDRGDEQFF
TRBV4-1	few	TRBJ2-3	CASSPDSDRPGGTQYF
TRBV28	-	TRBJ1-4	CASSSAGTGDEKLFF
TRBV13	few	TRBJ2-4	CASSLDRTPIQYF
TRBV4-1	-	TRBJ2-5	CASSQVRVGTEKRGQETQYF
TRBV5-1	-	TRBJ2-3	CATSLQTTATQYF
TRBV6-1	-	TRBJ2-7	CASRVQHETSYEQYF
TRBV20-1	-	TRBJ2-7	CSATAGVGYEQYF
TRBV10-3	-	TRBJ2-5	CVIKRDRGSGREETQYF
TRBV7-9	many	TRBJ2-3	CASSPRLALRGADTQYF
TRBV6-2/TRBV6-3	-	TRBJ2-6	CASTRDRDSGANVLTF
TRBV6-2/TRBV6-3	few	TRBJ2-7	CASSYVSGTGYNYEQYF
TRBV6-2/TRBV6-3	few	TRBJ2-3	CASSYGGTSGGVTDTQYF
TRBV21-1	-	TRBJ2-7	CASSKAAGYIDEQYF
TRBV20-1	-	TRBJ2-4	CSARDRTIPQNIQYF
TRBV20-1	few	TRBJ1-6	CSASSFTSGQVPSSYNSPLHF
TRBV6-2/TRBV6-3	many	TRBJ1-5	CASRPDRTGQPQHF
TRBV29-1	-	TRBJ2-2	CSVEARGLEGTGELFF
TRBV7-2	-	TRBJ2-3	CASSYISPAGNDTQYF
TRBV20-1	once	TRBJ2-5	CSADPTGVKETQYF
TRBV11-3	-	TRBJ2-4	CASSVVGNHIQYF
TRBV14	few	TRBJ2-1	CASSRISGTDEQFF
TRBV29-1	-	TRBJ1-1	CSVASNTEAFF
TRBV5-1	many	TRBJ2-1	CASRTQTSATYNEQFF
TRBV6-5	few	TRBJ2-5	CASSYQGRRETQYF